Listed below are T cell receptor beta chains from one sample, sequenced in a study of immune heterogeneity within non-small cell lung tumors. Each CDR3 protein is one row after TCRdb ran MiXCR on the multiplex PCR reads. The profile shows around 4,600 distinct CDR3 sequences, 30% to 40% of them singletons. What was sequenced was lung tumor tissue. The receptor source for this set is a woman between 50 and 59 years old with non-small cell lung cancer. The CDR3 runs from the conserved cysteine through the conserved F or W. The order of the fields is V gene, D gene, J gene, clone size, CDR3 DNA, CDR3 protein. A D gene is named only where the DNA matches it firmly. Not all rows give a size; the values are once, few, many and, for expanded clones, a class.

v_call: TRBV5-5; d_call: TRBD1; j_call: TRBJ2-6; clone_size: NA; cdr3_nt: TGTGCCAGCAGTGGGACAGGGGCCGGGGCCAACGTCCTGACTTTC; cdr3_aa: CASSGTGAGANVLTF
v_call: TRBV12-3/TRBV12-4; d_call: NA; j_call: TRBJ2-7; clone_size: medium-sized; cdr3_nt: TGTGCCAGCAGTTCTGGCAGTTTACAGTACTTC; cdr3_aa: CASSSGSLQYF
v_call: TRBV7-2; d_call: NA; j_call: TRBJ2-1; clone_size: medium-sized; cdr3_nt: TGTGCCAGCAGTCGAAACGCGGCTAGGCAGTTCTTC; cdr3_aa: CASSRNAARQFF
v_call: TRBV28; d_call: NA; j_call: TRBJ1-4; clone_size: medium-sized; cdr3_nt: TGTGCCAGCAGTTTGGGCGGGGAAAATGAAAAACTGTTTTTT; cdr3_aa: CASSLGGENEKLFF
v_call: TRBV11-3; d_call: TRBD1; j_call: TRBJ1-6; clone_size: NA; cdr3_nt: TGTGCCAGCAGCTCGGGACAGCCTAATTCACTCCTCCACTTT; cdr3_aa: CASSSGQPNSLLHF
v_call: TRBV24-1; d_call: NA; j_call: TRBJ2-3; clone_size: NA; cdr3_nt: TGTGCCACCAGTGACCCCCCCCCGACGAGGCAGTATTTT; cdr3_aa: CATSDPPPTRQYF
v_call: TRBV20-1; d_call: TRBD1; j_call: TRBJ2-1; clone_size: medium-sized; cdr3_nt: TGCAGTGCTACGGGACAGGGGTTGGGAGGGTCCTACAATGAGCAGTTCTTC; cdr3_aa: CSATGQGLGGSYNEQFF
v_call: TRBV6-2/TRBV6-3; d_call: NA; j_call: TRBJ2-7; clone_size: NA; cdr3_nt: TGTGCCACCCGGTTTACGACGGGAGAATCTAACGAGCAGTACTTC; cdr3_aa: CATRFTTGESNEQYF
v_call: TRBV29-1; d_call: NA; j_call: TRBJ2-6; clone_size: many; cdr3_nt: TGCAGCGCCGGCTCTGGGGCCAACGTCCTGACTTTC; cdr3_aa: CSAGSGANVLTF
v_call: TRBV30; d_call: TRBD1; j_call: TRBJ1-6; clone_size: medium-sized; cdr3_nt: TGTGCCCAGGAGAGAGGGACAGGGGGCTCACCCCTCCACTTT; cdr3_aa: CAQERGTGGSPLHF
v_call: TRBV5-1; d_call: NA; j_call: TRBJ2-7; clone_size: medium-sized; cdr3_nt: TGCGCCAGCAGCTTGGACGGCTACGAGCAGTACTTC; cdr3_aa: CASSLDGYEQYF
v_call: TRBV11-3; d_call: NA; j_call: TRBJ1-2; clone_size: medium-sized; cdr3_nt: TGTGCCAGCAGCTTAGAACGGGGGGATCTGAACTATGGCTACACCTTC; cdr3_aa: CASSLERGDLNYGYTF
v_call: TRBV18; d_call: NA; j_call: TRBJ2-7; clone_size: NA; cdr3_nt: TGTGCCAGCAGCTTACAGGACCGCTACGAGCAGTACTTC; cdr3_aa: CASSLQDRYEQYF
v_call: TRBV30; d_call: NA; j_call: TRBJ2-7; clone_size: medium-sized; cdr3_nt: TGTGCCTGGGGGGACTCGTACTACGAGCAGTACTTC; cdr3_aa: CAWGDSYYEQYF
v_call: TRBV6-2/TRBV6-3; d_call: NA; j_call: TRBJ1-1; clone_size: NA; cdr3_nt: TGTGCCAGCAGTTACGGGGACGGAGTCGCTTTCTTT; cdr3_aa: CASSYGDGVAFF
v_call: TRBV7-2; d_call: NA; j_call: TRBJ2-7; clone_size: few; cdr3_nt: TGTGCCAGCAGCTTAAACTGGGGACCCGCCGAGCAGTACTTC; cdr3_aa: CASSLNWGPAEQYF
v_call: TRBV24-1; d_call: NA; j_call: TRBJ1-5; clone_size: few; cdr3_nt: TGTGCCACCAGGTGGAGGGCTAGCAATCAGCCCCAGCATTTT; cdr3_aa: CATRWRASNQPQHF
v_call: TRBV7-6; d_call: NA; j_call: TRBJ2-7; clone_size: NA; cdr3_nt: TGTGCCAGCAGCCCCGGTTTTGGGGATTCTTACGAGCAGTATTTC; cdr3_aa: CASSPGFGDSYEQYF
v_call: TRBV6-1; d_call: NA; j_call: TRBJ1-2; clone_size: medium-sized; cdr3_nt: TGTGCCAGCAGTGCCCAGTCCAACTATGGCTACACCTTC; cdr3_aa: CASSAQSNYGYTF
v_call: TRBV19; d_call: NA; j_call: TRBJ1-2; clone_size: medium-sized; cdr3_nt: TGTGCCAGTAGTCCCCCATGGAGACCGCATGGCTACACCTTC; cdr3_aa: CASSPPWRPHGYTF